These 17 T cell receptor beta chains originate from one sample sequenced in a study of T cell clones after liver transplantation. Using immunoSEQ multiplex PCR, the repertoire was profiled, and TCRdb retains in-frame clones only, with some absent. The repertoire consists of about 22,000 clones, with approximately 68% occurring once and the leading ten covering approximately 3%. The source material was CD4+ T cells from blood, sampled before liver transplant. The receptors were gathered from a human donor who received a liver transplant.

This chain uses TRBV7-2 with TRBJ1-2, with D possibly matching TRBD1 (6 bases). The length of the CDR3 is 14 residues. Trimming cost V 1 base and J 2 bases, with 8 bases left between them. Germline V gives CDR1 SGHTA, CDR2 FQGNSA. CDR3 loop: CASSLEGVNYGYTF. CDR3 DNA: TGTGCCAGCAGCTTAGAGGGGGTAAACTATGGCTACACCTTC.

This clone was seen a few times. CDR3 sequence (DNA): TGCAGTGCTCCCCGCACAGATACGCAGTATTTT. The encoded protein is CSAPRTDTQYF. V gene TRBV20-1 combines with J gene TRBJ2-3, with D uncertain. The germline V and J ends were trimmed by 5 bases and 1 base, with 4 bases remaining between them. The CDR3 runs to 11 residues. Germline V gene lookup returns CDR1 DFQATT and CDR2 SNEGSKA (reference sequence).

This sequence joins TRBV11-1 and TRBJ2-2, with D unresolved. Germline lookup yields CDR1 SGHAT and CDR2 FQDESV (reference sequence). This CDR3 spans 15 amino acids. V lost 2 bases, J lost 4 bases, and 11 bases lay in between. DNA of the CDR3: TGTGCCAGCAGCTTATCCCAGGTTCCCACCGGGGAGCTGTTTTTT. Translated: CASSLSQVPTGELFF.

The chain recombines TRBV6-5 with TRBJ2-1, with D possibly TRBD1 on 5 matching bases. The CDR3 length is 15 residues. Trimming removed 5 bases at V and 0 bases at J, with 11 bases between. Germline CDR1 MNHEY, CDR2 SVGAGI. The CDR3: CASSLRQSSYNEQFF. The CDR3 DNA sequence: TGTGCCAGCAGTCTTAGACAGAGCTCCTACAATGAGCAGTTCTTC.

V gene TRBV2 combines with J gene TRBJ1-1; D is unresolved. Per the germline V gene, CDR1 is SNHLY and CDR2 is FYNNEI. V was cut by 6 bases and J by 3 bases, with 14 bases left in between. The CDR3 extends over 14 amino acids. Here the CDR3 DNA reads TGTGCCAGCAGGGGTGACTGGTCGGACACTGAAGCTTTCTTT. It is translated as CASRGDWSDTEAFF.

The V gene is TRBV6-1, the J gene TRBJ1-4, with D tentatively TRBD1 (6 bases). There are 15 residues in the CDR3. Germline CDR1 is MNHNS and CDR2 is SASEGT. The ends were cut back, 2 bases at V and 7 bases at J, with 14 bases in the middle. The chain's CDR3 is CASSERRGWVEKLFF. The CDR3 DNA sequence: TGTGCCAGCAGTGAACGAAGGGGGTGGGTTGAAAAACTGTTTTTT.

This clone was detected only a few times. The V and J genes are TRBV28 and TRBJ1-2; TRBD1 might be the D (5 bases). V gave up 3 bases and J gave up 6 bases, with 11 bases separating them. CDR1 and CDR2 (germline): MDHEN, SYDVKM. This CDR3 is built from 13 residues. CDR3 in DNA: TGTGCCAGCAGTTTGGTGAGGGGTAATGGCTACACCTTC. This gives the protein CASSLVRGNGYTF.

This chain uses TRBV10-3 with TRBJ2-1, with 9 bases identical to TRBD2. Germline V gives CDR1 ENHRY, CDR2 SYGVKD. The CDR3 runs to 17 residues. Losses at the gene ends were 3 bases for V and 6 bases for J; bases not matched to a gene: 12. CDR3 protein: CAISDSGAGGPFNEQFF. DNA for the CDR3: TGTGCCATCAGTGACTCCGGCGCGGGGGGGCCTTTCAATGAGCAGTTCTTC.

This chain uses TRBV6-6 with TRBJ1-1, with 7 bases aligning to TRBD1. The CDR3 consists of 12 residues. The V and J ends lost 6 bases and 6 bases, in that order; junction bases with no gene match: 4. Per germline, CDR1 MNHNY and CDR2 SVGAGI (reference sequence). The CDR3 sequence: CASRPDRAEAFF. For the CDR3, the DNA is TGTGCCAGCAGACCCGACAGGGCTGAAGCTTTCTTT.

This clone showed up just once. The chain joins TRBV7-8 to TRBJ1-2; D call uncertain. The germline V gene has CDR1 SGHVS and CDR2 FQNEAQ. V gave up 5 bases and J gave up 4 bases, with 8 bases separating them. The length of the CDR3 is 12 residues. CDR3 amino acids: CASSANSYGYTF. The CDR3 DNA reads TGTGCCAGCAGCGCAAACAGCTATGGCTACACCTTC.

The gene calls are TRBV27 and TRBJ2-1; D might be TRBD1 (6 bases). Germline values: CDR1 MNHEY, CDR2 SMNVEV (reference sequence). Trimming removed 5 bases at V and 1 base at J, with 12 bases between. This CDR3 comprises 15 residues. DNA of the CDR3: TGTGCCAGCAGTAAAAACAGGGTTTCCTACAATGAGCAGTTCTTC. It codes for CASSKNRVSYNEQFF.

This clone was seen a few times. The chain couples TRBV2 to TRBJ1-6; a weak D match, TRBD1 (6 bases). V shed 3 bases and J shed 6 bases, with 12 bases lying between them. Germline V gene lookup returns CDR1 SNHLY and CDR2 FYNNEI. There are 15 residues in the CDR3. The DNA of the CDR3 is TGTGCCAGCAGTGAGGAGGGGGTTTCTAATTCACCCCTCCACTTT. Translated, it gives CASSEEGVSNSPLHF. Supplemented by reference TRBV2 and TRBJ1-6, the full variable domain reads EPEVTQTPSHQVTQMGQEVILRCVPISNHLYFYWYRQILGQKVEFLVSFYNNEISEKSEIFDDQFSVERPDGSNFTLKIRSTKLEDSAMYFCASSEEGVSNSPLHFGNGTRLTVT.

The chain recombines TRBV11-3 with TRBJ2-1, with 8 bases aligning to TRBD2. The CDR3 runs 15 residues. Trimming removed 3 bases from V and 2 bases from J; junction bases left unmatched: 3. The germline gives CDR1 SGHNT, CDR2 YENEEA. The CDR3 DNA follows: TGTGCCAGCAGCTTTAGCGGGGAGACCTACAATGAGCAGTTCTTC. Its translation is CASSFSGETYNEQFF.

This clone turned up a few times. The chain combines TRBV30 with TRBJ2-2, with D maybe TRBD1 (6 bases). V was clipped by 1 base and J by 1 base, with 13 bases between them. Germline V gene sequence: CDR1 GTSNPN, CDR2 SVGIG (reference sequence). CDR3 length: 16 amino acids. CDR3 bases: TGTGCCTGGAGTGGCCTCGGGACATTGAACACCGGGGAGCTGTTTTTT. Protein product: CAWSGLGTLNTGELFF.

CDR3 DNA: TGTGCCAGCAGCTTAGCACAGCTCACAGATACGCAGTATTTT. This codes for CASSLAQLTDTQYF. The chain carries TRBV7-2 and TRBJ2-3, with D hard to call. The germline gives CDR1 SGHTA, CDR2 FQGNSA. V gave up 0 bases and J gave up 2 bases, with 6 bases separating them. The CDR3 consists of 14 residues.

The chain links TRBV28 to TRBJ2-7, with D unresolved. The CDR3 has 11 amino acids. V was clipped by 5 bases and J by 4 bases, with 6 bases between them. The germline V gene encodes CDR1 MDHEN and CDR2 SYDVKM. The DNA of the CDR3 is TGTGCCAGCAGTCTACAGTACGAGCAGTACTTC. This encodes CASSLQYEQYF.

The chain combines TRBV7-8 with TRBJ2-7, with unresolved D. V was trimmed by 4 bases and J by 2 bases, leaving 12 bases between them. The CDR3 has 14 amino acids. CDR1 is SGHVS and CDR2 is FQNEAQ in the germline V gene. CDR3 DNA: TGTGCCAGCAGCTCTCACGGCGGTACCTACGAGCAGTACGTC. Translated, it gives CASSSHGGTYEQYV.